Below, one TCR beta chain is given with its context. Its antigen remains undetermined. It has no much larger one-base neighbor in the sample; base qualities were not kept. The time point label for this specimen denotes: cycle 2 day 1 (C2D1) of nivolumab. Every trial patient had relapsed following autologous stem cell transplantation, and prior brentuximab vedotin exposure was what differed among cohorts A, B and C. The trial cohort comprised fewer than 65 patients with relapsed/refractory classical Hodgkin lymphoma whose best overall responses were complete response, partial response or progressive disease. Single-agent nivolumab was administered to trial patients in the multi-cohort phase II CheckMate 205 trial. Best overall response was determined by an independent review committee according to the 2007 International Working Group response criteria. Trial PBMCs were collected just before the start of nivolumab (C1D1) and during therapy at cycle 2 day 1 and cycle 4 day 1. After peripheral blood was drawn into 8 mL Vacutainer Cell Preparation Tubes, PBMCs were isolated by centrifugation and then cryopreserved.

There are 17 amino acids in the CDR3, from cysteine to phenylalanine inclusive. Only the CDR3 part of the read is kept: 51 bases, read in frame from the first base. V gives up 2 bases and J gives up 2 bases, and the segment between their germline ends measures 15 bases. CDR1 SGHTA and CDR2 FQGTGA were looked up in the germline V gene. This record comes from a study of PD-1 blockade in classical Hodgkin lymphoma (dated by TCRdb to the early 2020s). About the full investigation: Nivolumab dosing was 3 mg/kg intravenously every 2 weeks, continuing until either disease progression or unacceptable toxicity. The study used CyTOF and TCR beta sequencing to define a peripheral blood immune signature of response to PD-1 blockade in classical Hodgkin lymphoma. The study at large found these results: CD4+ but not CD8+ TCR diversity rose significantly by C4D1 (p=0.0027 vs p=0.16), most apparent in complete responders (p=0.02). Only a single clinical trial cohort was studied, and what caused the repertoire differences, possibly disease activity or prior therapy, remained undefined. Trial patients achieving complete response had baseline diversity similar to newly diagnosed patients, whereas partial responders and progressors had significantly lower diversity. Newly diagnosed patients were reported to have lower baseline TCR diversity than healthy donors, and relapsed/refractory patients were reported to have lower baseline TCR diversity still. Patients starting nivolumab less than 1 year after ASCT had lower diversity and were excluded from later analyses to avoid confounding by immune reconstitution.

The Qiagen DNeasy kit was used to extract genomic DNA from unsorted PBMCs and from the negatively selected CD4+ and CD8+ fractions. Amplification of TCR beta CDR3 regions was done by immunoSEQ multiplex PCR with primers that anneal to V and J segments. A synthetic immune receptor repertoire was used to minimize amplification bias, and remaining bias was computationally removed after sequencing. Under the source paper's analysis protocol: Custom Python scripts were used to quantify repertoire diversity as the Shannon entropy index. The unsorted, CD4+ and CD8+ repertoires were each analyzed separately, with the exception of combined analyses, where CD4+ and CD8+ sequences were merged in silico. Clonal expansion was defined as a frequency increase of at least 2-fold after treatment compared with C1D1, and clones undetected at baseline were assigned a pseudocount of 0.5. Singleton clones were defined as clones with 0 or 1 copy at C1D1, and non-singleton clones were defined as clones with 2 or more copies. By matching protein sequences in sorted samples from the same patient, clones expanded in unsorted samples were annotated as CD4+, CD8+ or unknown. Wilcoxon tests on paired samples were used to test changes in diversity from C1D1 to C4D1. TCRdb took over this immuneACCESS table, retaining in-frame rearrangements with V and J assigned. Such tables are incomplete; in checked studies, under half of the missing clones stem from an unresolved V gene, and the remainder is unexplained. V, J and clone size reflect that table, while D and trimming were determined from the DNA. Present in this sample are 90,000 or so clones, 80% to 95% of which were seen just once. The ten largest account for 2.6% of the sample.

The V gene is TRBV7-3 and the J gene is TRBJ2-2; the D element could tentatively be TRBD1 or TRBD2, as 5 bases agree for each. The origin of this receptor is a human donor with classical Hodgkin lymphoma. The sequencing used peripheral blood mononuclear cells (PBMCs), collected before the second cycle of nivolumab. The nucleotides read TGTGCCAGCAGCTTAGACGGGGACCGACTCAACACCGGGGAGCTGTTTTTT. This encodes CASSLDGDRLNTGELFF.